At least ten counts were recorded for the clone carrying this TCR beta chain. Antigen: not known. Individual cDNA molecules carried attached unique molecular identifiers. TCRdb redid the calling of the 5' RACE reads with MiXCR, one entry per CDR3 protein. This table has tens of thousands of distinct CDR3 sequences, less than 5.5% appearing once. The entry originates in a study of early T cells in non-severe SARS-CoV-2 infection. The wider study: Chains from this unsorted whole-blood bulk RNA could not be paired.

Overall study results and limits: VDJdb-based matching was biased toward anti-spike CD8 responses and missed private and CD4 specificities.

The receptor was isolated from an adult who was a healthcare worker with PCR-confirmed SARS-CoV-2 infection or an uninfected control (not recorded which). Input material: whole blood.

The CDR3 DNA is TGTGCCAGGTTAGGGACGGCGAACAAGTCACCCCTCCACTTT. It is translated as CARLGTANKSPLHF. This sequence joins TRBV19 and TRBJ1-6; a possible D gene is TRBD1 (5 bases). This CDR3 region has 14 residues. Germline V gene sequence: CDR1 LNHDA, CDR2 SQIVND (reference sequence). V lost 9 bases, J lost 10 bases, and 19 bases lay in between.